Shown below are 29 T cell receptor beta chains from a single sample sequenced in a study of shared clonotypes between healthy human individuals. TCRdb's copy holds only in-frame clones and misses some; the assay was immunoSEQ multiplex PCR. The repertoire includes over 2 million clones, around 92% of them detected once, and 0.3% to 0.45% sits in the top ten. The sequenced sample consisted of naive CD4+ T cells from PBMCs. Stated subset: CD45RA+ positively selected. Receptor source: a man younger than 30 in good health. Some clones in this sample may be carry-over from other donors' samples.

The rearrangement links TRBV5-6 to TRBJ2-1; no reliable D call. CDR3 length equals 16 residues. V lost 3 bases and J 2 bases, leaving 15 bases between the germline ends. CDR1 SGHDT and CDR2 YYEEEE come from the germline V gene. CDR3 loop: CASSSDLNQTYNEQFF. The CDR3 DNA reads TGTGCCAGCAGCTCGGACCTTAACCAAACCTACAATGAGCAGTTCTTC.

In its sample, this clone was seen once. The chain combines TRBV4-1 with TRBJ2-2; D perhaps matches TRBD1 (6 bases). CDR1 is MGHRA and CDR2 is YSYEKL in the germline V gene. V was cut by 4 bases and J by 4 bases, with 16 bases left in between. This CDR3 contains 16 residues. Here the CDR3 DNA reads TGCGCCAGCAGCCCCTCCCCGACAGGAGGCACCGGGGAGCTGTTTTTT. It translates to CASSPSPTGGTGELFF.

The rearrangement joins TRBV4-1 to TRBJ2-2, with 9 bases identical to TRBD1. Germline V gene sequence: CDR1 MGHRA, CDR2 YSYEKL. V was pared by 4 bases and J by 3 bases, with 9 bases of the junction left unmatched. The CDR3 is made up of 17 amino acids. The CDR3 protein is CASSRKQGAFDTGELFF. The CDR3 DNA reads TGCGCCAGCAGCCGTAAACAGGGGGCGTTCGACACCGGGGAGCTGTTTTTT.

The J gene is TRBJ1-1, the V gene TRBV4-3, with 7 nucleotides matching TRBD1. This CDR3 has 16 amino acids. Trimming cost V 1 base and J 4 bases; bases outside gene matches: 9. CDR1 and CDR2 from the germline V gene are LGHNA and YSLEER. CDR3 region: CASSQGVWQGGTEAFF. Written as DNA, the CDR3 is TGCGCCAGCAGCCAAGGGGTGTGGCAGGGGGGCACTGAAGCTTTCTTT.

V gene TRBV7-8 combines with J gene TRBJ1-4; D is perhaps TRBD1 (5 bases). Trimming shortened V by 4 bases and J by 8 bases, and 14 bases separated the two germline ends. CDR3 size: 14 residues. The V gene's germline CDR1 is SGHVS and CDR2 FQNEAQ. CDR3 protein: CASSSTRGDEKLFF. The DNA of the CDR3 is TGTGCCAGCAGCTCGACCCGGGGGGACGAAAAACTGTTTTTT.

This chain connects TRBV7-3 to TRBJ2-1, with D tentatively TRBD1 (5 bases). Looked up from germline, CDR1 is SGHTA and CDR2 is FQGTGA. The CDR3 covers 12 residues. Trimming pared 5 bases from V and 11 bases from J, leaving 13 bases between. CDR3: CASSGDRTQQFF. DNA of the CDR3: TGTGCCAGCAGCGGAGACAGAACCCAGCAGTTCTTC. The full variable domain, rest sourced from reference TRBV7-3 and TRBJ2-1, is GAGVSQTPSNKVTEKGKYVELRCDPISGHTALYWYRQSLGQGPEFLIYFQGTGAADDSGLPNDRFFAVRPEGSVSTLKIQRTERGDSAVYLCASSGDRTQQFFGPGTRLTVL.

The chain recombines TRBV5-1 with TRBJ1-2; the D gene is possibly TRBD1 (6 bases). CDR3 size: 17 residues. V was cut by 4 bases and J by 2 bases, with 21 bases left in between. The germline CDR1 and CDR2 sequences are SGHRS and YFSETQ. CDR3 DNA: TGCGCCAGCAGCGCAGGGCCCGAGTCGGGGGGCAACTATGGCTACACCTTC. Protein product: CASSAGPESGGNYGYTF.

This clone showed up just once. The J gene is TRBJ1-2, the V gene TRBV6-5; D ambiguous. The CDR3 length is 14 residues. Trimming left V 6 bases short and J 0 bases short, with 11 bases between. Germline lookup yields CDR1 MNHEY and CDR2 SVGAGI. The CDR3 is CASSRDTSNYGYTF. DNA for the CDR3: TGTGCCAGCAGCCGCGACACTTCTAACTATGGCTACACCTTC.

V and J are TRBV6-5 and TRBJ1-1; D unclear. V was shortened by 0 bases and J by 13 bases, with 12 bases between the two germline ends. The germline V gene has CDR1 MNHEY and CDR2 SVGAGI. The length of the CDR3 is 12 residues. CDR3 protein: CASSYSGEGLFF. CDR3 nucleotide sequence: TGTGCCAGCAGTTACTCCGGGGAGGGCCTTTTCTTT.

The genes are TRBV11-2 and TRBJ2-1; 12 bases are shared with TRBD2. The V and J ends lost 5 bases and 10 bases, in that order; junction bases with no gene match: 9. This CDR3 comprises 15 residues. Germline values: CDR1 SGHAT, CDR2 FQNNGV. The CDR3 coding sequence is TGTGCCAGCAGCCGATCTAGCGGGAGGGCCGGCGAGCAGTTCTTC. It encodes CASSRSSGRAGEQFF.

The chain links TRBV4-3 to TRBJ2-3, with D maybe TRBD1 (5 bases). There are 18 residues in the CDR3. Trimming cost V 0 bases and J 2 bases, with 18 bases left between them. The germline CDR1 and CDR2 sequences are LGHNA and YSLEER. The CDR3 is CASSQEMIGQAPTDTQYF. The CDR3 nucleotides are TGCGCCAGCAGCCAAGAGATGATCGGACAAGCGCCCACAGATACGCAGTATTTT.

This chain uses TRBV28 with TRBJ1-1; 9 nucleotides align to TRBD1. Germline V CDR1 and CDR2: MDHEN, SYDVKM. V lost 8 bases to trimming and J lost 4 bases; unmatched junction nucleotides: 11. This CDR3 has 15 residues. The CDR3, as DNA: TGTGCCAGCGGAACAGGGGGCATTTCCAGCACTGAAGCTTTCTTT. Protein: CASGTGGISSTEAFF.

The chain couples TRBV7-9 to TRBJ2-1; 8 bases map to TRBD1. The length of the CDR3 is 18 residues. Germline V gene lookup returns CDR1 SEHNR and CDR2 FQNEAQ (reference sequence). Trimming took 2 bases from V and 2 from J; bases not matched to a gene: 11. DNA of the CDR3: TGTGCCAGCAGCTTAATACCAACCGGGACAGGACCCTACAATGAGCAGTTCTTC. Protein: CASSLIPTGTGPYNEQFF.

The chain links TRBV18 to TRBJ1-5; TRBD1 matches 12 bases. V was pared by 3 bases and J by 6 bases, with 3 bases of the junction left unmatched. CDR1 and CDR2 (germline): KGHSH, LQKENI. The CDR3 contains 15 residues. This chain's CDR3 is CASSPGTGGLQPQHF. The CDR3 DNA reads TGTGCCAGCTCACCCGGGACAGGGGGCCTTCAGCCCCAGCATTTT.

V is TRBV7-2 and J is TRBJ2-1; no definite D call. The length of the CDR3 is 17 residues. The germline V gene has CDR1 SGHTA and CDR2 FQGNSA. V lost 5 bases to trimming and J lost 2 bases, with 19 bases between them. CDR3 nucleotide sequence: TGTGCCAGCAGCCCTCCCTCCGGCCGAGGCCCCTACAATGAGCAGTTCTTC. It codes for CASSPPSGRGPYNEQFF.

CDR3 DNA: TGTGCCAGCAGCGTTAAGTCGGGACTAGCGGGAGGTATTCAGTACTTC. Encoded protein: CASSVKSGLAGGIQYF. The chain carries TRBV5-4 and TRBJ2-4; 15 bases line up with TRBD2. Per the germline V gene, CDR1 is SGHNT and CDR2 is YYREEE (reference sequence). The CDR3 spans 16 residues. V gave up 4 bases and J gave up 10 bases; unmatched junction bases: 9.

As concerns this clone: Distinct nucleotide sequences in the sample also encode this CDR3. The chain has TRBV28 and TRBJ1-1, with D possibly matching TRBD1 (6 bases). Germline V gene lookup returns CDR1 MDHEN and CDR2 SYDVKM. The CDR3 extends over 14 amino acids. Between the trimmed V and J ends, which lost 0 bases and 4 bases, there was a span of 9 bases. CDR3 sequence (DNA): TGTGCCAGCAGTTTATGGGGGGGCGGCACTGAAGCTTTCTTT. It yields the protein CASSLWGGGTEAFF.

This CDR3 reads CASGLTPGAKQGGTYEQYF. In nucleotides, the CDR3 is TGTGCCAGCGGCCTTACGCCGGGGGCCAAACAGGGGGGCACATACGAGCAGTACTTC. The chain carries TRBV28 and TRBJ2-7; TRBD1 agrees at 8 bases. The V and J ends lost 8 bases and 4 bases, in that order; junction bases with no gene match: 25. The germline gives CDR1 MDHEN, CDR2 SYDVKM. CDR3 length equals 19 residues.

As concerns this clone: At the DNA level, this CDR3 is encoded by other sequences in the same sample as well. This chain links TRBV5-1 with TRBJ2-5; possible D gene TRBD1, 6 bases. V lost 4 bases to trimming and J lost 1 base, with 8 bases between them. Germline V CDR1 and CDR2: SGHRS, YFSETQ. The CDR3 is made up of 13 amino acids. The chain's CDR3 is CASSPGAQETQYF. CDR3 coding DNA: TGCGCCAGCAGCCCAGGGGCCCAAGAGACCCAGTACTTC. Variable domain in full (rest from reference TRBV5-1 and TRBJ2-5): KAGVTQTPRYLIKTRGQQVTLSCSPISGHRSVSWYQQTPGQGLQFLFEYFSETQRNKGNFPGRFSGRQFSNSRSEMNVSTLELGDSALYLCASSPGAQETQYFGPGTRLLVL.

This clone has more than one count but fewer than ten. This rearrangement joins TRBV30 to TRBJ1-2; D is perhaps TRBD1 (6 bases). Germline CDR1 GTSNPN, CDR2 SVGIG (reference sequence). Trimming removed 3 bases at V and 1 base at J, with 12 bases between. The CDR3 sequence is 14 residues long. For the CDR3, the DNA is TGTGCCTGGAGGGATACAGGGATTAACTATGGCTACACCTTC. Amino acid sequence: CAWRDTGINYGYTF.

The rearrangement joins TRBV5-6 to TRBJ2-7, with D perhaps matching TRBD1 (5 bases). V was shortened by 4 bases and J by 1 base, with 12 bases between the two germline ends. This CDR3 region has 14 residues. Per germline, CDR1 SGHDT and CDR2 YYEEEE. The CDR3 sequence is CASSHGTGSYEQYF. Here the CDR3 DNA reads TGTGCCAGCAGCCACGGCACAGGATCCTACGAGCAGTACTTC. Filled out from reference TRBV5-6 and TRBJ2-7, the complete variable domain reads DAGVTQSPTHLIKTRGQQVTLRCSPKSGHDTVSWYQQALGQGPQFIFQYYEEEERQRGNFPDRFSGHQFPNYSSELNVNALLLGDSALYLCASSHGTGSYEQYFGPGTRLTVT.

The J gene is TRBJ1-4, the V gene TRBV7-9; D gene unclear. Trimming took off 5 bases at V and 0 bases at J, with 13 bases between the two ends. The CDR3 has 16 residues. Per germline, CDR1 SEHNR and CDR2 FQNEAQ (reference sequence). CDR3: CASSPLRVATNEKLFF. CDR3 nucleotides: TGTGCCAGCAGCCCCTTGAGGGTTGCAACTAATGAAAAACTGTTTTTT.

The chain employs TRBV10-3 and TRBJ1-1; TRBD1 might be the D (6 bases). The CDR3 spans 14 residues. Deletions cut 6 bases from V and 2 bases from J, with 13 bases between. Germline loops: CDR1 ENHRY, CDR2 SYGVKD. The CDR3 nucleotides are TGTGCCATCAGGCCGGGACAACTCAACACTGAAGCTTTCTTT. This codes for CAIRPGQLNTEAFF.

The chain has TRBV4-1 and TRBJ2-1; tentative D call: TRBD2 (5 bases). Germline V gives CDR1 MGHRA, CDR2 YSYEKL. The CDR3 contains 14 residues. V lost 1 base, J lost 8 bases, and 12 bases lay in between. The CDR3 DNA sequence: TGCGCCAGCAGCCAAGTCGCACTAGTCGATGAGCAGTTCTTC. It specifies CASSQVALVDEQFF.

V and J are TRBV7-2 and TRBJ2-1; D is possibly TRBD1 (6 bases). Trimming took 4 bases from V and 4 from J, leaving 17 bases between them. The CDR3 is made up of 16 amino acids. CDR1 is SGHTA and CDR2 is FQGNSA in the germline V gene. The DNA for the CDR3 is TGTGCCAGCAGCTATTCCGGGACAAGAGATTACAATGAGCAGTTCTTC. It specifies CASSYSGTRDYNEQFF.

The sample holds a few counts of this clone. CDR3 DNA: TGTGCCAGCTCACCAAGCTTGAGCGGGGCCAACGTCCTGACTTTC. Translation: CASSPSLSGANVLTF. This rearrangement joins TRBV18 to TRBJ2-6; D not resolved. Germline V gene sequence: CDR1 KGHSH, CDR2 LQKENI. Trimming removed 2 bases from V and 4 bases from J, with 9 bases in between. The CDR3 totals 15 residues. The whole variable domain, remainder taken from reference TRBV18 and TRBJ2-6, is NAGVMQNPRHLVRRRGQEARLRCSPMKGHSHVYWYRQLPEEGLKFMVYLQKENIIDESGMPKERFSAEFPKEGPSILRIQQVVRGDSAAYFCASSPSLSGANVLTFGAGSRLTVL.

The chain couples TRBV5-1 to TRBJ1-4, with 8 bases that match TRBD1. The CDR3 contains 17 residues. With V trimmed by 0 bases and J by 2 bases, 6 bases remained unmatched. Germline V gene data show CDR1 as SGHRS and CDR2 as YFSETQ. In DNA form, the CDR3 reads TGCGCCAGCAGCTTGGTTTCAGGGGGCCCCACTAATGAAAAACTGTTTTTT. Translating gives CASSLVSGGPTNEKLFF.

CDR3 loop: CASSRGGETQYF. CDR3 sequence (DNA): TGTGCCAGCAGCCGCGGGGGAGAGACCCAGTACTTC. This chain connects TRBV11-2 to TRBJ2-5, with 7 bases lining up with TRBD2. V was clipped by 5 bases and J by 4 bases; unmatched bases: 1. The CDR3 has 12 amino acids. The germline V gene has CDR1 SGHAT and CDR2 FQNNGV. The full variable domain, with the rest looked up from reference TRBV11-2 and TRBJ2-5, is EAGVAQSPRYKIIEKRQSVAFWCNPISGHATLYWYQQILGQGPKLLIQFQNNGVVDDSQLPKDRFSAERLKGVDSTLKIQPAKLEDSAVYLCASSRGGETQYFGPGTRLLVL.

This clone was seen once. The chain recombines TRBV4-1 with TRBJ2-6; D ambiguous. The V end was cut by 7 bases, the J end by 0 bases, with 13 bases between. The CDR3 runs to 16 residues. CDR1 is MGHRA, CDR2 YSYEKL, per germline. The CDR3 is CASNRDLGSGANVLTF. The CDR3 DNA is TGCGCCAGCAACAGAGATCTTGGCTCTGGGGCCAACGTCCTGACTTTC.